This T cell receptor (beta chain) emerged from a study of cytomegalovirus exposure and HLA in healthy donors. As for the study in general: In a later analysis, the 130 or so validation repertoires were reported to have used the same platform as the 550 to 850 first-cohort repertoires.

Germline loops: CDR1 SGDLS, CDR2 YYNGEE. Trimming removed 4 bases from V and 3 bases from J; junction bases left unmatched: 12. There are 16 residues in the CDR3. Findings and limits, study-wide: Confirmation in vitro established that a few CMV-associated chains were specific for CMV antigens. Despite most TCR sequences being rare, some public TCRs occurred in many donors.

Worth noting for this clone: Its matching antigen is unknown.

Assay used: immunoSEQ multiplex PCR; TCRdb lists only in-frame clones, some missing. The data show approximately 280,000 clones, roughly 88% seen once. The donors were part of the roughly 120-subject validation cohort, which stood apart from the roughly 700-subject first cohort. Material for sequencing was PBMCs. This clonotype was obtained from a young woman in good health and CMV-seronegative. The V and J genes are TRBV9 and TRBJ2-7; 8 bases agree with TRBD2. The CDR3, as DNA: TGTGCCAGCAGCCGGGGTGACGGGAGGGACTTCTACGAGCAGTACTTC. Translated: CASSRGDGRDFYEQYF.